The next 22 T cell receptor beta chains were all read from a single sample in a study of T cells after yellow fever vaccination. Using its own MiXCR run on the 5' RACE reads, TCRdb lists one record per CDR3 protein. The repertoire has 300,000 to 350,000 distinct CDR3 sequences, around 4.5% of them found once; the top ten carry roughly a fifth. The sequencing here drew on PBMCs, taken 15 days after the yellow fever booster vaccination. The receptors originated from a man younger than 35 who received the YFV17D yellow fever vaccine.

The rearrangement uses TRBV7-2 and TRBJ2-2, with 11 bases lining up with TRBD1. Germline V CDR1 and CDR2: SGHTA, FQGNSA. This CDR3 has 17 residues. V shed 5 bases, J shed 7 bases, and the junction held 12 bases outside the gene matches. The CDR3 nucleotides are TGTGCCAGCAGCCCATACCCCCCGGGACAGGGGGACGGGGAGCTGTTTTTT. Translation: CASSPYPPGQGDGELFF.

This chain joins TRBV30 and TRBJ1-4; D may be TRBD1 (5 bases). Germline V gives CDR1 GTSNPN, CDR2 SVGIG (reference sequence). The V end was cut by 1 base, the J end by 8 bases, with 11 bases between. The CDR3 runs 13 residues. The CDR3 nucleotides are TGTGCCTGGAGTGGTGGGGCCACCGAAAAACTGTTTTTT. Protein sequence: CAWSGGATEKLFF.

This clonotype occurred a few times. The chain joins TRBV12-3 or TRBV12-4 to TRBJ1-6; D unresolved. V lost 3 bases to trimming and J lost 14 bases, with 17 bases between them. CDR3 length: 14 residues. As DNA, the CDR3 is TGTGCCAGCAGTTTGGGGTACAGTTCCTCCACCCTCCACTTT. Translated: CASSLGYSSSTLHF.

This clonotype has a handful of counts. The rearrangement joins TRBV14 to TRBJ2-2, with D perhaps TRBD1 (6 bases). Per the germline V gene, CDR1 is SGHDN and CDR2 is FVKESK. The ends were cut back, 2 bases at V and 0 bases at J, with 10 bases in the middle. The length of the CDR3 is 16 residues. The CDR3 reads CASSQYWTANTGELFF. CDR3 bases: TGTGCCAGCAGCCAATATTGGACAGCGAACACCGGGGAGCTGTTTTTT.

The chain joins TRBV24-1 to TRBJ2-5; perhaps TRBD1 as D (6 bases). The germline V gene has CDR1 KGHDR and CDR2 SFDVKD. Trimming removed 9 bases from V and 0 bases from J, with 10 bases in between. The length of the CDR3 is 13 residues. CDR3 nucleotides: TGTGCCACCTCTGCAGGGGACCAAGAGACCCAGTACTTC. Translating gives CATSAGDQETQYF.

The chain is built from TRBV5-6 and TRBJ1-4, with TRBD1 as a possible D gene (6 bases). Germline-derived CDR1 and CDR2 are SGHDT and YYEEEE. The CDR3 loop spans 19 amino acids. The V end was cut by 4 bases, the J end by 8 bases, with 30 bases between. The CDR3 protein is CASSTPPGRVGASREKLFF. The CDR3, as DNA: TGTGCCAGCAGCACTCCCCCGGGACGGGTGGGGGCTTCGCGGGAAAAACTGTTTTTT.

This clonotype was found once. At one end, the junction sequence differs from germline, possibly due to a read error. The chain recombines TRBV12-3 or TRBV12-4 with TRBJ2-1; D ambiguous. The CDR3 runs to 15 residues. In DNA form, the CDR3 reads TGTGCCAGCAGTTTAGGTCAGAGCTCCTACACTGAGCAGTTCTTC. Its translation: CASSLGQSSYTEQFF.

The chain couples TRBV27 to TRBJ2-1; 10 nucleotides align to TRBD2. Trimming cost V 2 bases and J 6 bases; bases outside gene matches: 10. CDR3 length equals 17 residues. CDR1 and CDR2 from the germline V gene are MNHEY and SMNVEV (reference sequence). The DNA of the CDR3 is TGTGCCAGCAGTTTAGGCGTTAGCGGGGGGCTCCTCAATGAGCAGTTCTTC. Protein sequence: CASSLGVSGGLLNEQFF.

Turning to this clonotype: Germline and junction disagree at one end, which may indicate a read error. CDR3 bases: TGTGCCAGCAGTTACCCAGCCAGGATCTATATTTCACCCCTCCACTTT. As protein: CASSYPARIYISPLHF. The rearrangement uses TRBV28 and TRBJ1-6; D gene ambiguous. The germline gives CDR1 MDHEN, CDR2 SYDVKM. This CDR3 contains 16 residues.

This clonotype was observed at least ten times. CDR3 amino acids: CASSRGQPNTEAFF. CDR3 in DNA: TGCGCCAGCAGCCGGGGACAGCCGAACACTGAAGCTTTCTTT. The genes are TRBV5-1 and TRBJ1-1, with TRBD1 matching over 7 bases. The junction had 4 bases not matched to a gene; V was cut back by 4 bases and J by 1 base. Germline CDR1 and CDR2: SGHRS and YFSETQ. The CDR3 covers 14 residues. Looking up the rest from reference TRBV5-1 and TRBJ1-1 gives the full variable domain: KAGVTQTPRYLIKTRGQQVTLSCSPISGHRSVSWYQQTPGQGLQFLFEYFSETQRNKGNFPGRFSGRQFSNSRSEMNVSTLELGDSALYLCASSRGQPNTEAFFGQGTRLTVV.

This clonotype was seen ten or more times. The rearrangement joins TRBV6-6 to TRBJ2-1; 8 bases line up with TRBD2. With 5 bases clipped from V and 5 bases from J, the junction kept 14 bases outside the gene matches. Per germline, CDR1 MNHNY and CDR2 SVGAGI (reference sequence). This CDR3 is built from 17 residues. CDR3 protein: CASSPFGRGAQNNEQFF. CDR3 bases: TGTGCCAGCAGTCCCTTCGGGCGGGGGGCCCAAAACAATGAGCAGTTCTTC.

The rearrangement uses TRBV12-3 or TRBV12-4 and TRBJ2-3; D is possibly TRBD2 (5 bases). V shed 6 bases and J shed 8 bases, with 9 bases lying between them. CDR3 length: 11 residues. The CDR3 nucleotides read TGTGCCAGCAGCCCGGCGGGTACGCAGTATTTT. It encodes CASSPAGTQYF.

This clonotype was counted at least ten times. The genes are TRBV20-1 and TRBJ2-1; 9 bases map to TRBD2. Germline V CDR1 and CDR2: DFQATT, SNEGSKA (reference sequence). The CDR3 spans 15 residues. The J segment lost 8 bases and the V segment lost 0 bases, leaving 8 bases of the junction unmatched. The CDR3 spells CSARDPSGTWDEQFF. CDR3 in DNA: TGCAGTGCTAGAGATCCTAGCGGGACGTGGGATGAGCAGTTCTTC.

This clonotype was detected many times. CDR3 amino acids: CSVRQGYNEQFF. CDR3 DNA sequence: TGCAGCGTCCGACAGGGGTACAATGAGCAGTTCTTC. The chain combines TRBV29-1 with TRBJ2-1; 8 bases fit TRBD1. CDR1 and CDR2 from the germline V gene are SQVTM and ANQGSEA. The V gene end was trimmed by 6 bases and the J gene end by 4 bases; junction bases not matched to a gene: 2. CDR3 length equals 12 residues.

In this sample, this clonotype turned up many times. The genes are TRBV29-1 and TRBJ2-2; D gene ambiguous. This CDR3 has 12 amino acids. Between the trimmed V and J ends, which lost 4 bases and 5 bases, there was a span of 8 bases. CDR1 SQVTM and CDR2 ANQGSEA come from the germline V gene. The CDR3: CSVAWGTGELFF. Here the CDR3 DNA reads TGCAGCGTTGCGTGGGGAACCGGGGAGCTGTTTTTT.

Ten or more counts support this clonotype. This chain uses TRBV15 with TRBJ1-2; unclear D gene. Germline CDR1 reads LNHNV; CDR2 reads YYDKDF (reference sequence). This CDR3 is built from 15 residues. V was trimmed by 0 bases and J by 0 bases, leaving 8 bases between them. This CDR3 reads CATSRERGANYGYTF. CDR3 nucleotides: TGTGCCACCAGCAGAGAACGGGGAGCTAACTATGGCTACACCTTC.

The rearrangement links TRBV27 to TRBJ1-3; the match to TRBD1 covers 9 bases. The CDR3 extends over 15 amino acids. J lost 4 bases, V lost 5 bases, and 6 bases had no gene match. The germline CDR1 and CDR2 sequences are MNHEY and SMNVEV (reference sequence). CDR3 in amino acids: CASSRGTGTGNTIYF. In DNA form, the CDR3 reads TGTGCCAGCAGTCGAGGGACAGGGACCGGAAACACCATATATTTT.

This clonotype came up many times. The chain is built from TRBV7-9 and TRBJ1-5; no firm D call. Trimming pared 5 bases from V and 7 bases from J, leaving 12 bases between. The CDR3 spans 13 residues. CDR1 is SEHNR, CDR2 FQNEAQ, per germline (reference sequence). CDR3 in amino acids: CASSDGEEQPQHF. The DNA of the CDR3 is TGTGCCAGCAGCGATGGAGAGGAGCAGCCCCAGCATTTT. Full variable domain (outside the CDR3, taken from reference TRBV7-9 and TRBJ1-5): DTGVSQNPRHKITKRGQNVTFRCDPISEHNRLYWYRQTLGQGPEFLTYFQNEAQLEKSRLLSDRFSAERPKGSFSTLEIQRTEQGDSAMYLCASSDGEEQPQHFGDGTRLSIL.

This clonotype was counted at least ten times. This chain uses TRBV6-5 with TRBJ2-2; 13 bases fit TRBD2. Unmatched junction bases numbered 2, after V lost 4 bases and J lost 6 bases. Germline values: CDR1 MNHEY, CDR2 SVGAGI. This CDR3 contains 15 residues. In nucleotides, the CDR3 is TGTGCCAGCAGTTTTGGACTAGCGGGGGCCGGGGAGCTGTTTTTT. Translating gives CASSFGLAGAGELFF.

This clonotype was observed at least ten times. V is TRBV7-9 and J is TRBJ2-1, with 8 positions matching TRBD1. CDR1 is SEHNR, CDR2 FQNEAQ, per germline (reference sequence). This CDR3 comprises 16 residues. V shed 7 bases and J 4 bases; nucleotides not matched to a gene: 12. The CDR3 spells CASTKGQGSPYNEQFF. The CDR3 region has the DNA TGTGCCAGCACCAAAGGACAGGGATCCCCTTACAATGAGCAGTTCTTC. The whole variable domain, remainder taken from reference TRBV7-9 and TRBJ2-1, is DTGVSQNPRHKITKRGQNVTFRCDPISEHNRLYWYRQTLGQGPEFLTYFQNEAQLEKSRLLSDRFSAERPKGSFSTLEIQRTEQGDSAMYLCASTKGQGSPYNEQFFGPGTRLTVL.

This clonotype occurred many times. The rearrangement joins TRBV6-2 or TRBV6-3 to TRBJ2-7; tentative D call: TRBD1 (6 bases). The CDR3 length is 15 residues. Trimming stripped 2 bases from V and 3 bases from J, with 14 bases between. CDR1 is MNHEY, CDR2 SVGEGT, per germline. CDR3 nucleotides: TGTGCCAGCAGTTACACGACAATGGACAGCTACGAGCAGTACTTC. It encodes CASSYTTMDSYEQYF.

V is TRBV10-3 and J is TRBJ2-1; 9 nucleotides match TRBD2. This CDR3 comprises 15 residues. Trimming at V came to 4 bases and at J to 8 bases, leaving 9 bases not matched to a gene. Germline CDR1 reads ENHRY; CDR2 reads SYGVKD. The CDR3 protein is CAISGRTSASHEQFF. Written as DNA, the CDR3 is TGTGCCATCAGTGGGAGGACTAGCGCCTCTCATGAGCAGTTCTTC.